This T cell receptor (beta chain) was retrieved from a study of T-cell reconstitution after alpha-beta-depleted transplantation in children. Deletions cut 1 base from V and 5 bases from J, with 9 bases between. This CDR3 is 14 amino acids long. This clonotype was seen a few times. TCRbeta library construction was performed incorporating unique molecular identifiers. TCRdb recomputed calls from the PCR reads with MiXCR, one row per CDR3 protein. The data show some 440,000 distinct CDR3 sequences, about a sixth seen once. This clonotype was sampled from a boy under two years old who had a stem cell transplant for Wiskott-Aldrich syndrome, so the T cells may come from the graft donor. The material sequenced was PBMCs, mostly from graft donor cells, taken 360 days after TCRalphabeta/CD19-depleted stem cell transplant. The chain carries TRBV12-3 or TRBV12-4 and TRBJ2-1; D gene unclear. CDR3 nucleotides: TGTGCCAGCAGTTTAGAAAGGTTGGACAATGAGCAGTTCTTC. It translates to CASSLERLDNEQFF.